This T cell receptor beta chain was observed in a study of Graves' ophthalmopathy and Graves' hyperthyroidism. Whole-study results and caveats: This model predicted ophthalmopathy progression (sensitivity about 67%, specificity around 72%). Blood shared most expanded thyroid clonotypes above 0.001 frequency.

Many counts were recorded for this clonotype. Its specificity is unknown. Diagnostic conclusions were grounded in clinical symptoms, serum thyroxine, TRAb, thyroid ultrasound and orbital computed tomography. CDR1 is SGHRS, CDR2 YFSETQ, per germline. The ends were cut back, 8 bases at V and 14 bases at J, with 10 bases in the middle. The CDR3 sequence is 8 residues long. Amplification of the TCR beta CDR3 regions used RNA transcripts (as template). First-round RT-PCR with HTBI primers preceded a second-round multiplex PCR. Via MiXCR, TCRdb re-called the multiplex PCR reads, giving one row per CDR3 protein. The top ten clones hold around 10% of a sample with around 1.1 million distinct CDR3 sequences, 35% to 40% of them seen once.

The sample was peripheral blood or thyroid tissue (not recorded which). The clonotype was recovered from an adult man with Graves' hyperthyroidism. The chain recombines TRBV5-1 with TRBJ1-1; no definite D call. For the CDR3, the DNA is TGCGCCAGGAAGGACCGGTTCTTT. This gives the protein CARKDRFF.